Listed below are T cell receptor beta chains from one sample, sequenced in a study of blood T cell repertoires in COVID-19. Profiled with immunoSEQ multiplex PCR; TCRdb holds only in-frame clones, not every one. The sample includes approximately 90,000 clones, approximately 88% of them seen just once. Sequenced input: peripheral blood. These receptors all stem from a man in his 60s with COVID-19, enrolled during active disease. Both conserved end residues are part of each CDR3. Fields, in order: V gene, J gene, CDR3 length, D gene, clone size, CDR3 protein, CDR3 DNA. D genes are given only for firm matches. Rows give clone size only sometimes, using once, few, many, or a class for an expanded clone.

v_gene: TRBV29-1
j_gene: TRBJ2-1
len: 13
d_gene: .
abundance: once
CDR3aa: CSVVGAGNNEQFF
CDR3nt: TGCAGCGTTGTGGGAGCGGGCAACAATGAGCAGTTCTTC

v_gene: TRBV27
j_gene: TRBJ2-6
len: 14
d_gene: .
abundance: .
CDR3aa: CASHDSSGANVLTF
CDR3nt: TGTGCCAGCCATGACTCCTCTGGGGCCAACGTCCTGACTTTC

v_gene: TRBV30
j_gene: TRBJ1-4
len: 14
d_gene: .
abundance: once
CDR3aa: CAWSPPGGKEKLFF
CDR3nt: TGTGCCTGGAGTCCGCCGGGGGGGAAGGAAAAACTGTTTTTT

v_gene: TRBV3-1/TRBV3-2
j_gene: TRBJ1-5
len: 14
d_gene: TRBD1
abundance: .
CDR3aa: CASSLGDRGQPQHF
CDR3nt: TGTGCCAGCAGCCTCGGGGACAGGGGCCAGCCCCAGCATTTT

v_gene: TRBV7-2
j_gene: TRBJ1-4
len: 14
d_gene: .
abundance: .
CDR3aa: CASTKGVTNEKLFF
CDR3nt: TGTGCCAGCACGAAGGGAGTCACTAATGAAAAACTGTTTTTT

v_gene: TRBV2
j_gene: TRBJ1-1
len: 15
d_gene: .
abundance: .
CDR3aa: CASSGQVDSNTEAFF
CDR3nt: TGTGCCAGCAGTGGACAGGTGGATTCGAACACTGAAGCTTTCTTT

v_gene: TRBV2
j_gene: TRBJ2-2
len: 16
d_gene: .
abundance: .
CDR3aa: CASTNWGGGISGELFF
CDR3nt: TGTGCCAGCACCAACTGGGGAGGGGGAATTTCCGGGGAGCTGTTTTTT

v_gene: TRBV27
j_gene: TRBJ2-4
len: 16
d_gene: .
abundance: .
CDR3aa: CASSLGAGRAKNIQYF
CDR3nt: TGTGCCAGCAGTTTAGGTGCGGGACGAGCCAAAAACATTCAGTACTTC

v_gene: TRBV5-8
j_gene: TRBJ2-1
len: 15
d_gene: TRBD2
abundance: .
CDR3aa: CASSWSGRSYNEQFF
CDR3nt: TGTGCCAGCAGCTGGAGCGGGAGGTCCTACAATGAGCAGTTCTTC

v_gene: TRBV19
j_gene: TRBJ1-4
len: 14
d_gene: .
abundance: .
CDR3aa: CASSIEQFNEKLFF
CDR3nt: TGTGCCAGTAGTATAGAACAGTTTAATGAAAAACTGTTTTTT

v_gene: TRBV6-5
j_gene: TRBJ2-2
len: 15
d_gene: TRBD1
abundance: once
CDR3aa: CASRLGQAGTGELFF
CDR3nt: TGTGCCAGCAGGCTAGGACAGGCGGGCACCGGGGAGCTGTTTTTT

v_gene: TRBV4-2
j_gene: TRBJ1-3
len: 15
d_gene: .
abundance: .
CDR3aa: CASSFRGARGNTIYF
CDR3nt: TGTGCCAGCAGCTTCCGCGGGGCTCGTGGAAACACCATATATTTT

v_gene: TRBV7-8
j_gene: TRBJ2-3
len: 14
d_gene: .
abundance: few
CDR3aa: CASSPSLAVDTQYF
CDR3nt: TGTGCCAGCAGCCCGTCACTAGCTGTAGATACGCAGTATTTT

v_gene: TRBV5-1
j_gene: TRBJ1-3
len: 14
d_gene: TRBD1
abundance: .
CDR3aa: CASSAETGVNTIYF
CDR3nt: TGCGCCAGCAGCGCAGAGACAGGGGTTAACACCATATATTTT

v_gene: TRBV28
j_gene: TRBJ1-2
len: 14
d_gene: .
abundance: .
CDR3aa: CASSLQVGNYGYTF
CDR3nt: TGTGCCAGCAGTTTGCAGGTGGGCAACTATGGCTACACCTTC

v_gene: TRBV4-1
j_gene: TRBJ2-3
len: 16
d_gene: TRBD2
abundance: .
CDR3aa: CASSQESSGAGDTQYF
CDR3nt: TGCGCCAGCAGCCAAGAATCCAGCGGGGCAGGAGATACGCAGTATTTT

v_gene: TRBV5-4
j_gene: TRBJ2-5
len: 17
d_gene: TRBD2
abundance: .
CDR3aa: CASSSGVTSGSSETQYF
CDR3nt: TGTGCCAGCAGCTCGGGAGTGACTAGCGGGTCGTCAGAGACCCAGTACTTC

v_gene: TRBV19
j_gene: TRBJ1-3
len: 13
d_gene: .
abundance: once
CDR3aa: CASSPTELNTIYF
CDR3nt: TGTGCCAGTAGCCCGACAGAATTAAACACCATATATTTT

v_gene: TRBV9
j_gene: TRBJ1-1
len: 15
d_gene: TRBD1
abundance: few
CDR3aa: CASSVAGTGGTEAFF
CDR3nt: TGTGCCAGCAGCGTCGCCGGGACAGGGGGCACTGAAGCTTTCTTT

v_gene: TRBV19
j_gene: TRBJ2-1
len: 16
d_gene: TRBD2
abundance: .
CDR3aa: CASTSSGRMGTNEQFF
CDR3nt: TGTGCCAGTACATCCAGCGGGAGAATGGGGACCAATGAGCAGTTCTTC

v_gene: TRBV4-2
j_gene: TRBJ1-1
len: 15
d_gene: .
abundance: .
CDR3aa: CASSQEGTVNTEAFF
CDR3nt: TGTGCCAGCAGCCAAGAAGGGACTGTGAACACTGAAGCTTTCTTT

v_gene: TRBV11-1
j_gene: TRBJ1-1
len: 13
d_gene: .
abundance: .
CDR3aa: CASSLSGNTEAFF
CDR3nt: TGTGCCAGCAGCTTGTCCGGGAACACTGAAGCTTTCTTT

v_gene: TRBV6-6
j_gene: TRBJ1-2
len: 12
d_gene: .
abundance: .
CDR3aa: CASSPLSYGYTF
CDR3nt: TGTGCCAGCAGCCCCCTAAGCTATGGCTACACCTTC

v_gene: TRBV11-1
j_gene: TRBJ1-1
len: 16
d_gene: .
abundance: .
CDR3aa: CASSPGMAQRNTEAFF
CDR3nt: TGTGCCAGCAGCCCGGGGATGGCGCAGCGAAACACTGAAGCTTTCTTT

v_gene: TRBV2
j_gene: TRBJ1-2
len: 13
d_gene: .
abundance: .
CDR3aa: CASSDREAYGYTF
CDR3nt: TGTGCCAGCAGTGACAGGGAAGCCTATGGCTACACCTTC

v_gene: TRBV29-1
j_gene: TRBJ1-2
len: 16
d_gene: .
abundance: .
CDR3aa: CSVKGSGGELVDGYTF
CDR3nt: TGCAGCGTTAAGGGATCTGGTGGCGAACTAGTAGATGGCTACACCTTC

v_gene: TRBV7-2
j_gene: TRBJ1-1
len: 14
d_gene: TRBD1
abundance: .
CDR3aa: CASSLATGGLEAFF
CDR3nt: TGTGCCAGCAGCTTAGCTACAGGGGGCCTTGAAGCTTTCTTT

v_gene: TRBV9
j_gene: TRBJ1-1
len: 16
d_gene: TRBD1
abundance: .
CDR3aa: CASSGGTGGLNTEAFF
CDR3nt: TGTGCCAGCAGCGGCGGGACAGGGGGCCTTAACACTGAAGCTTTCTTT

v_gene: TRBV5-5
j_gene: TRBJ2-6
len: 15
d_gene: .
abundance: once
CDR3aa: CATERGGPGANVLTF
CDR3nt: TGTGCCACCGAAAGGGGGGGCCCTGGGGCCAACGTCCTGACTTTC

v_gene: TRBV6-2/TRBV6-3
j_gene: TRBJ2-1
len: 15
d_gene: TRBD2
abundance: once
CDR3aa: CASSYRRLASNEQFF
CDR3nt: TGTGCCAGCAGTTACCGGCGACTAGCTAGCAATGAGCAGTTCTTC

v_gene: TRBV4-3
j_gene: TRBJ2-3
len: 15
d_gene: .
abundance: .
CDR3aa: CASSQKGRRTDTQYF
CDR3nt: TGCGCCAGCAGCCAAAAGGGGCGACGCACAGATACGCAGTATTTT

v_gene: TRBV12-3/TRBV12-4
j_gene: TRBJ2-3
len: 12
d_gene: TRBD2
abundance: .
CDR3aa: CASSPLAGPRDF
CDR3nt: TGTGCCAGCAGTCCCCTAGCGGGACCAAGGGATTTT